This TCR beta chain was obtained from a study of regulatory dendritic cells for organ transplantation (dated by TCRdb to between 2016 and 2019). A note on the overall study: TCRbeta repertoires were sequenced from sorted naive and memory CD4+ and CD8+ T cells before and after allostimulation with regulatory or mature dendritic cells.

The CDR3, cysteine through phenylalanine, is 12 amino acids long. Only the CDR3 DNA is retained, 36 bases long and in frame from the first base. Unmatched junction bases come to 3, with V trimmed by 7 bases and J by 6 bases. The CDR1 and CDR2 encoded by the germline V gene are SNHLY and FYNNEI. A multiplexed two-step PCR with Vbeta-specific forward primers and Jbeta-specific reverse primers was used to amplify the TCRbeta CDR3 regions. TCRbeta libraries were sequenced on an Illumina instrument through the immunoSEQ service. As for the authors' bioinformatics: IMGT annotation was used to assign V, D and J genes, and synthetic CDR3 analogues were used to correct counts for multiplex PCR bias. In the immunoSEQ Analyzer, repertoire clonality was calculated as one minus the normalized Shannon entropy. Clonal expansion was defined by Fisher's exact test with Benjamini-Hochberg false discovery rate control, using two-tailed P<0.01. What TCRdb holds here is the immuneACCESS table cut down to in-frame rearrangements. Part of the clones is not present; checked against another copy, under half of the missing clones reflect an unresolved V gene, and the others are unexplained. That table furnishes V, J and clone size, whereas the DNA furnished D and trimming. In all, the sample holds some 28,000 clones, and about four fifths of those were seen once. The ten largest clonotypes hold approximately 0.1% of the sample.

General findings and caveats noted by the study authors: Of the resting subsets, the one holding the most alloreactive TCR clonotypes was memory CD8+ T cells. Expansion of memory CD8+ clones was induced by allostimulation in both subjects, but more limited expansion appeared to be induced by regulatory dendritic cells than by mature dendritic cells. Sequencing was done in only two subjects, and the authors reported considerable heterogeneity between individuals in the alloreactive memory CD8+ T cell pool. Highly diverse repertoires were observed in naive CD4+ and CD8+ T cells, whereas lower diversity was observed in memory cells, and the most oligoclonal repertoires were found in memory CD8+ cells.

This clone has more than one count but fewer than ten. Its antigen specificity is not known. No much larger clone exists at a distance of one base, and base qualities are not known. FACS was used to sort naive T cells as CD45RA+ cells and memory T cells as CD45RO+ CD4+ or CD8+ cells. T cells for TCR sequencing came from two healthy control subjects. For the mixed lymphocyte reactions, sorted T cell subsets left unstimulated acted as baseline controls. The Qiagen DNeasy Blood & Tissue Kit was used to extract genomic DNA. In this chain, TRBV2 is recombined with TRBJ2-7, with 10 junctional bases fitting TRBD1. The TCR originated in a human donor in good health. The sequenced sample was naive CD4+ T cells from blood. The cell subset or site label here, explained by the study, means: CD45RA+ naive T cells. The DNA is TGTGCCAGCAAGACAGGGGGCGGCGAGCAGTACTTC. It specifies CASKTGGGEQYF.